This T cell receptor beta chain was captured by sequencing in a study of shared clonotypes between healthy human individuals. Background on the study: CD4 naive and CD4 memory each took three plates per donor, while CD8 naive took two and CD8 memory one. Study findings and constraints: The low donor count limited represented genetic and exposure-history diversity.

Naive-designated CD8 cells lacked CD45RO, were positively enriched for CCR7, and omitted terminally differentiated effector memory CD45RA+ cells. Only one count was recorded for this clone. Its specificity is not known. Germline CDR1 is MNHEY and CDR2 is SVGAGI. V lost 2 bases and J lost 4; bases outside the gene matches: 9. The CDR3 sequence is 16 residues long. Deep was the level used in running the assay. Across several immunoSEQ plates, the genomic DNA of each subset was split evenly. Assay: immunoSEQ multiplex PCR; the TCRdb copy retains only in-frame clones and omits some. This sample carries some 2,000,000 clones, about 94% of them seen once, and the ten largest clones take roughly 1%.

Sequenced input: naive CD8+ T cells sorted from blood. This chain joins TRBV6-5 and TRBJ2-3; the match to TRBD1 covers 7 bases. This clonotype originated in a young man in good health. As DNA, the CDR3 is TGTGCCAGCAGTTACGGTCAGGGGGTGGGGCCAGATACGCAGTATTTT. It specifies CASSYGQGVGPDTQYF.